This T cell receptor (beta chain) was retrieved from a study of cytomegalovirus exposure and HLA in healthy donors (dated by TCRdb to the late 2010s). In the study overall: An earlier analysis of several hundred of the donors reported more than 250 Gb of sequence data and some 120 million unique TCR beta sequences from approximately 180 million T cells. Approximately 300 gigabases of sequencing data and around 88 million unique TCR sequences made up an early release that covered 500 to 650 HLA-typed donors. Among the roughly 400 genotyped donors, approximately 82% belonged to the genetic ancestry cluster associated with self-reported Caucasian donors. The study aimed to test whether signatures of past pathogen exposure could be identified by cataloging public T cell receptors. The study used immunosequencing to profile the T cell repertoires of approximately 640 subjects and linked those repertoires to cytomegalovirus serostatus. Along with the approximately 670-subject first cohort, a separate validation cohort of over a hundred different subjects was used. To predict cytomegalovirus infection status, the study combined high-throughput TCR immunosequencing, statistical association of individual TCRs with disease status, and machine learning. A later analysis re-analyzed previously published TCR beta repertoires from approximately 700 donors and added high-resolution HLA genotyping to study TCR occurrence patterns. The later analysis used no new phenotypic data to find candidate immune exposures, relying instead on TCR beta sequences and their occurrence across donors. In an earlier analysis of several hundred of the donors, high-throughput TCR beta sequencing was used to judge whether each TCR beta V gene segment behaved as functional or pseudogenic. Donor age, sex, ethnicity and CMV serostatus were collected together with the repertoire data. A later genetic analysis took genome-wide SNP genotypes for 398 of the 666 donors and used that subset as a discovery cohort. All discovery cohort repertoires had been generated on a single sequencing platform. HLA typing covered class I and class II loci at four-digit resolution. Typing coverage differed by locus: A, B, C, DRB1 and DQB1 were typed in roughly 620-640 donors, DQA1 in about 560, DPA1 in 600 to 610, and DPB1 in around 440. About 5 DR-DQ haplotypes were handled as single units for association and clustering, since linkage in the cohort was strong. Across roughly 420 genotyped donors of the cohort, an average of roughly 250,000 unique TCR beta nucleotide sequences per donor were sequenced, and about a sixth of those sequences were non-productive. The paper as a whole reports these results and caveats: A further reported finding was that TCR beta sequences accurately predicted the HLA-A and HLA-B alleles for most subjects in the first cohort. Roughly uniform sequencing depth across donors was assumed in presence/absence analyses, although this assumption may not hold. Because HLA typing was unavailable for some donors at each locus, only the typed subset was used in association tests. According to a later analysis, TCR association rates differed among HLA loci, with DRB1 alleles showing the most associated TCRs and HLA-C alleles showing the fewest. Several of the top co-occurrence clusters appeared to be linked to parvovirus B19, influenza, CMV and Epstein-Barr virus, according to a later analysis. In vitro tests confirmed that a few of the cytomegalovirus-associated TCR beta chains recognize cytomegalovirus antigens. Immune exposure information for the cohort was limited to CMV serostatus. Broadly in line with IMGT annotations, most TCR beta V segments showed up in productive rearrangements about 90% or about 30% of the time in an earlier analysis of approximately 600 of the donors. A group of highly shared sequence variants was considered likely to be a technical artifact of the sequencing pipeline. Linkage disequilibrium might explain the correlated functional status among segregating V segments, but an unknown experimental factor could not be ruled out. It was suggested by the authors that the approach could potentially be generalized to other disease states and immunological phenotypes. V-gene and J-gene trimming of TCR beta chains was associated with a missense DCLRE1C variant in a later genetic analysis, and the association was replicated in an independent cohort. In this cohort, only TCR beta chains were sequenced, and detectable features were limited by the absence of alpha or paired-chain data. The classifier was reported to diagnose cytomegalovirus status with high specificity and sensitivity in both the original cohort and the validation cohort. Specific HLA alleles were associated with 16,951 TCR beta sequences at a false discovery rate of 0.05 in a later analysis. A later genetic analysis reported fewer N-insertions in productive TCRs among donors in an Asian-associated ancestry cluster than the roughly 620-donor mean. The study listed 164 TCR beta chains as associated with cytomegalovirus. When HLA alleles, especially DR and DQ, strongly co-occurred, TCR associations were difficult to assign to individual alleles. Most CMV-associated TCR beta chains appeared to be HLA-restricted in a later analysis, and the HLA associations seemed to be driven largely by CMV exposure. Across donors, most TCR sequences were observed very rarely, whereas some public TCRs were present in many individuals. Some IMGT-functional V segments, including TRBV6-2 and TRBV6-3, could not be told apart with the 87-base-pair reads, so those segments were excluded. Compared with equally common non-associated chains, HLA-associated TCR beta chains in a later analysis were more clonally expanded and had lower generation probabilities. The earlier analysis of 587 of the donors excluded around 17 rarely observed V segments, including chromosome 9 orphons, because counts were too low.

The cohort consisted of 600 to 700 healthy bone marrow donors. At the time of sampling, all cohort members were nominally healthy, though unrecorded immune exposures were likely present. The donor tested CMV seronegative and was one of the 352 seronegative cohort members. A peripheral blood sample was collected from each donor, and TCR beta sequencing was performed on peripheral blood mononuclear cells. Genomic DNA extraction from the blood cell samples was performed with the Qiagen DNeasy Blood Extraction Kit. CDR1 MDHEN and CDR2 SYDVKM are derived from the germline V gene. The CDR3 goes from the cysteine to the phenylalanine over 16 residues. Only CDR3 DNA remains: 48 bases, in frame from the first base. Clipping removes 5 bases from V and 2 bases from J, with 7 as the unmatched junction base count. This clone has just one count. There is no known antigen for this receptor. The record has no base qualities; no much larger clone is one base away.

Library creation used the immunoSEQ multiplex PCR assay. For the multiplex PCR, a mixture combining 60 forward primers for TCR Vbeta segments and 13 reverse primers for TCR Jbeta segments was used. The CDR3 region of rearranged TCR beta genes was amplified from genomic DNA by a multiplex PCR assay. Amplified TCR beta libraries were sequenced as 87-base-pair reads on the Illumina HiSeq System. On the authors' methods: A later analysis counted tens of millions of unique TCR beta chains across the roughly 700 repertoires, and 10 million to 11 million of these chains were shared by at least two donors. To remove PCR and sequencing errors, raw reads were error-corrected and collapsed into unique sequences using a nearest-neighbor algorithm that merged closely related sequences. To assign V, D and J gene segments, CDR3 sequences were aligned to IMGT reference sequences. For a sequence to be retained, a match of at least six nucleotides was required to both a V gene segment and a J gene segment. Rearrangements were classified as productive when the CDR3 lacked stop codons and remained in frame with V and J, and all other rearrangements were classified as non-productive. CDR3 was defined according to IMGT convention as the region running from the second conserved V-encoded cysteine to the conserved J-encoded phenylalanine. The earlier analysis of about 610 of the donors excluded any sequence lacking an unambiguous match to a single V gene segment. An earlier analysis of several hundred of the donors called V segments functional above 56.7% productive rearrangements and segregating when the between-donor standard deviation exceeded 5%. To diagnose cytomegalovirus status from the catalog of TCR beta chain sequences, a statistical classification framework was built. In a later analysis, TCR nucleotide sequences were compared against IMGT/GENE-DB human TR gene sequences so that V and J genes could be assigned. In a later analysis, CDR3 sequences and most-parsimonious VDJ recombination scenarios were assigned using the TCRdist pipeline. A later analysis defined each TCR beta chain by its CDR3 amino acid sequence plus V-gene family, and excluded reads lacking a unique V-gene family. A later analysis removed several hundred highly shared, low-generation-probability nucleotide sequences to deal with suspected cross-contamination and a sequencing artifact. For each public chain, a later analysis derived a clonal expansion index from normalized ranks of inferred template counts within each repertoire. In a later analysis, generation probabilities were computed with a VDJ recombination model fitted to out-of-frame rearrangements, and the resulting probabilities were checked against IGoR. Hypergeometric tests were used in a later analysis to score TCR-TCR, TCR-HLA and TCR-CMV co-occurrence, with a repertoire-size bias correction applied to the TCR pairs. A later analysis estimated false discovery rates by permuting HLA or CMV assignments 20 times. A later analysis grouped co-occurring TCRs with DBSCAN, adding TCRdist sequence similarity when clustering within HLA-allele-positive subsets. Repertoires with fewer than 30,000 or more than 120,000 public chains, plus five repertoires with anomalous nucleotide sharing, were excluded from co-occurrence clustering. TCRdb's version of the immuneACCESS table is confined to in-frame rearrangements and falls short of the full clone set. An unresolved V gene accounts for under half of the shortfall where checked; the remainder is of unknown origin. That table furnishes V, J and clone size, whereas the DNA furnished D and trimming. This sample gives about 120,000 clones in total; roughly 75% of them show up just once. 3% to 4% of the sample comes from the top ten.

This TCR was recovered from a woman between 50 and 59 years old in good health and CMV-seronegative. The sample consisted of PBMCs. In this chain, TRBV28 is recombined with TRBJ2-7; TRBD2 fits 12 bases in the junction. The DNA sequence is TGTGCCAGCAGTCCCCTAGCTAGCGGGAGGGCCTACGAGCAGTACTTC. Protein translation: CASSPLASGRAYEQYF.